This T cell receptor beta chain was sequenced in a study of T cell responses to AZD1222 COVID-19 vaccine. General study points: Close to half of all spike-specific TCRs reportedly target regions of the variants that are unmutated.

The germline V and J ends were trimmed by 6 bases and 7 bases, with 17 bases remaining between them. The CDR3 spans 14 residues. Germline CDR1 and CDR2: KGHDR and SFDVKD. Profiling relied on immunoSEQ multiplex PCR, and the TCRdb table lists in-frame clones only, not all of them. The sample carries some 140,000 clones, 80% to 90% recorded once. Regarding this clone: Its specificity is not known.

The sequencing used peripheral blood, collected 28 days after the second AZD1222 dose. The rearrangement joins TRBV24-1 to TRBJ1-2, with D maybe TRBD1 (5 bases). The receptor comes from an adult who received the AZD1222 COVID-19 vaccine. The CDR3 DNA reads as TGTGCCACCAGTAACTCCGGGGGTGCAGGTGGCTACACCTTC. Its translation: CATSNSGGAGGYTF.